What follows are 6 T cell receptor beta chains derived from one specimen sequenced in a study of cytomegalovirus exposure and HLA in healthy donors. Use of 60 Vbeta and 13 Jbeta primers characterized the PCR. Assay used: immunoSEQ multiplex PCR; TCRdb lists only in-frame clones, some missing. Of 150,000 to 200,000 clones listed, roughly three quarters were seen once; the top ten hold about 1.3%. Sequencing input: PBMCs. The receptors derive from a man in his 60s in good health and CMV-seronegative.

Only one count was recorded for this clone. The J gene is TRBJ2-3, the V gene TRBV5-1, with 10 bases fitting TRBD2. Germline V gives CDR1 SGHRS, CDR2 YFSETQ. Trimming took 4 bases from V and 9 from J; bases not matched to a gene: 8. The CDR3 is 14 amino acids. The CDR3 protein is CASSTGTSEETQYF. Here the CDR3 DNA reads TGCGCCAGCAGCACCGGGACTAGCGAGGAGACGCAGTATTTT.

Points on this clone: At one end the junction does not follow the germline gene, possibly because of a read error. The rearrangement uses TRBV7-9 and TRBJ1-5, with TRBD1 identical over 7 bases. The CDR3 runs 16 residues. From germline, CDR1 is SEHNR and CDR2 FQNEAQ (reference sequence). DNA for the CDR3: TGTTCCAGCAGCTGGCGGACAGGCTATAGCAATCAGCCCCAGCATTTT. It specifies CSSSWRTGYSNQPQHF.

CDR3: CASSPTQGDNSPLHF. CDR3 nucleotide sequence: TGTGCCAGCTCACCGACACAGGGAGACAATTCACCCCTCCACTTT. V gene TRBV18 combines with J gene TRBJ1-6, with D possibly matching TRBD1 (6 bases). Germline V gene data show CDR1 as KGHSH and CDR2 as LQKENI. The CDR3 covers 15 residues. V was cut by 3 bases and J by 7 bases, with 13 bases left in between.

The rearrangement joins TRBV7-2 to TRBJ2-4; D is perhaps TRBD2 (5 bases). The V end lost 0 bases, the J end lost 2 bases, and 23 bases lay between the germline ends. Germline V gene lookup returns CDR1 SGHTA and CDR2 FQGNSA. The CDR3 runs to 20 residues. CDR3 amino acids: CASSLASRAPLGLSKNIQYF. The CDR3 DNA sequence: TGTGCCAGCAGCTTAGCTTCGAGGGCCCCCCTGGGGTTATCCAAAAACATTCAGTACTTC. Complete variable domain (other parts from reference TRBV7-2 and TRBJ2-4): GAGVSQSPSNKVTEKGKDVELRCDPISGHTALYWYRQSLGQGLEFLIYFQGNSAPDKSGLPSDRFSAERTGGSVSTLTIQRTQQEDSAVYLCASSLASRAPLGLSKNIQYFGAGTRLSVL.

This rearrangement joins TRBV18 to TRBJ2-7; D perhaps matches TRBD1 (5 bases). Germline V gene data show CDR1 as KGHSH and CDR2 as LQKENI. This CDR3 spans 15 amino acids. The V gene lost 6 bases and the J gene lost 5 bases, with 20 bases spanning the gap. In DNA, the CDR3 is TGTGCCAGCTCCTATTACCAGGGTGGAATGGACGAGCAGTACTTC. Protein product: CASSYYQGGMDEQYF.

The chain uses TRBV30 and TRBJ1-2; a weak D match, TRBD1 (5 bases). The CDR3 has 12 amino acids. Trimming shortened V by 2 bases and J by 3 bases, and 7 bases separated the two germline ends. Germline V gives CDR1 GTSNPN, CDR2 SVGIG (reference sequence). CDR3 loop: CAWSIRDYGYTF. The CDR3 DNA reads TGTGCCTGGAGTATCAGGGACTATGGCTACACCTTC.